Here is one T cell receptor beta chain with its context. Its antigen is as yet unknown. This specimen comes from a study of neoadjuvant nivolumab and ipilimumab in lung cancer. General study points: Pretherapy blood TCR richness correlated positively with resected tumor richness.

Produced via immunoSEQ multiplex PCR; TCRdb's table is partial and in-frame only. This sample has 20,000 to 25,000 clones, with 82% found just once. V lost 7 bases and J 4 bases, leaving 13 bases between the germline ends. The CDR3 is 12 residues long. CDR1 is SQVTM, CDR2 ANQGSEA, per germline. The sequencing here drew on peripheral blood, taken before neoadjuvant nivolumab, alone or with ipilimumab. This sequence was found in an adult with non-small cell lung cancer. The chain joins TRBV29-1 to TRBJ1-2; tentatively, D is TRBD1 (5 bases). CDR3 protein: CSGTGTSYGYTF. The DNA for the CDR3 is TGCAGCGGGACTGGGACCTCCTATGGCTACACCTTC.